These 15 T cell receptor beta chains came from one sample sequenced in a study of post-analysis software for immune sequencing data. Regarding the study as a whole: Patients showed TRBV5-6, TRBV5-1 and TRBV20-1 among a handful of TRBV segments more frequent than in controls.

Each TCR beta cDNA library carried unique molecular identifiers. TCRdb re-analysed the PCR reads in MiXCR, keeping a single row per CDR3 protein. This repertoire shows about 820,000 distinct CDR3 sequences, roughly 50% found once; its top ten account for under 6%. Antigens for these TCRs are unknown. Sample: blood. Source of these receptors: a girl aged 10-17 years with multiple sclerosis.

The J gene is TRBJ1-2, the V gene TRBV20-1; a possible D gene is TRBD1 (5 bases). The V gene's germline CDR1 is DFQATT and CDR2 SNEGSKA (reference sequence). Trimming cost V 3 bases and J 8 bases, with 19 bases left between them. This CDR3 has 14 amino acids. The DNA of the CDR3 is TGCAGTGCTAGTCTGTCAGGGACCCGCTCAGGCTACACCTTC. Protein sequence: CSASLSGTRSGYTF.

The genes are TRBV5-1 and TRBJ1-2; D perhaps matches TRBD1 (6 bases). CDR1 and CDR2 (germline): SGHRS, YFSETQ. The CDR3 contains 14 residues. Trimming left V 4 bases short and J 6 bases short, with 16 bases between. The CDR3 sequence is CASSVQGNRDGYTF. For the CDR3, the DNA is TGCGCCAGCAGCGTCCAGGGGAACCGGGATGGCTACACCTTC.

In its sample, this clonotype was seen a few times. The chain combines TRBV12-3 or TRBV12-4 with TRBJ2-5; 9 bases line up with TRBD1. Judging by the DNA end, TRBJ2-7 fits better; the J call may be wrong. This CDR3 comprises 14 residues. CDR3 in amino acids: CASVGGTGTYEQYF. The CDR3 DNA reads as TGTGCCAGCGTGGGGGGGACAGGGACCTACGAGCAGTACTTC.

This clonotype was counted only a few times. The chain combines TRBV6-2 or TRBV6-3 with TRBJ2-3; D unresolved. CDR3 length equals 15 residues. Germline CDR1 reads MNHEY; CDR2 reads SVGEGT. V was shortened by 0 bases and J by 3 bases, with 10 bases between the two germline ends. The CDR3 reads CASSYSVSDTDTQYF. The CDR3 DNA follows: TGTGCCAGCAGTTACTCAGTCAGCGATACAGATACGCAGTATTTT.

V usage is TRBV2 and J usage is TRBJ2-7; 8 bases align to TRBD1. CDR1 and CDR2 (germline): SNHLY, FYNNEI. Trimming at V came to 6 bases and at J to 5 bases, leaving 9 bases not matched to a gene. This CDR3 comprises 14 residues. The CDR3 region is CASSDRGLSDEQYF. DNA of the CDR3: TGTGCCAGCAGCGACAGGGGTCTTTCGGACGAGCAGTACTTC.

The rearrangement links TRBV5-1 to TRBJ2-5; D is unclear. The DNA end favors TRBJ2-7, so the J call may be wrong. The CDR3 loop spans 12 amino acids. CDR1 is SGHRS and CDR2 is YFSETQ in the germline V gene. The DNA of the CDR3 is TGCGCCAGCGGGTCGACGAGGAACGAGCAGTACTTC. This translates into CASGSTRNEQYF.

The rearrangement joins TRBV5-5 to TRBJ2-3; tentative D call: TRBD1 (6 bases). The CDR3 length is 16 residues. The ends were cut back, 1 base at V and 0 bases at J, with 12 bases in the middle. Germline CDR1 SGHKS, CDR2 YYEKEE (reference sequence). This CDR3 reads CASSLRAGESTDTQYF. Here the CDR3 DNA reads TGTGCCAGCAGCTTGCGGGCAGGGGAAAGCACAGATACGCAGTATTTT. The full variable domain, its missing parts supplied by reference TRBV5-5 and TRBJ2-3, is DAGVTQSPTHLIKTRGQQVTLRCSPISGHKSVSWYQQVLGQGPQFIFQYYEKEERGRGNFPDRFSARQFPNYSSELNVNALLLGDSALYLCASSLRAGESTDTQYFGPGTRLTVL.

The chain has TRBV15 and TRBJ2-3, with D possibly being TRBD1 or TRBD2 (5 bases each). V lost 2 bases and J lost 1, with 10 bases in between. From germline, CDR1 is LNHNV and CDR2 YYDKDF (reference sequence). The CDR3 is 15 residues long. The CDR3 bases are TGTGCCACCAGCAGACCGGGACCGGGCACAGATACGCAGTATTTT. This gives the protein CATSRPGPGTDTQYF.

The V gene is TRBV7-6, the J gene TRBJ2-5, with a possible D match to TRBD1 (6 bases). Matching the DNA end better, TRBJ2-7 makes the J call doubtful. Germline loops: CDR1 SGHVS, CDR2 FNYEAQ. There are 15 residues in the CDR3. The CDR3 coding sequence is TGTGCCAGCAGCTCCCGTACCGGGACAAACTACGAGCAGTACTTC. It is translated as CASSSRTGTNYEQYF.

This rearrangement joins TRBV20-1 to TRBJ2-3; possibly TRBD2 for D (6 bases). Between the trimmed V and J ends, which lost 6 bases and 6 bases, there was a span of 16 bases. Germline loops: CDR1 DFQATT, CDR2 SNEGSKA (reference sequence). CDR3 length: 13 residues. CDR3 in DNA: TGCAGTGCGAGGAGGGTCACGGGGGATACGCAGTATTTT. It is translated as CSARRVTGDTQYF.

The table lists this clonotype with a few counts. The gene calls are TRBV29-1 and TRBJ2-5; 12 nucleotides agree with TRBD2. V was pared by 7 bases and J by 4 bases, with 10 bases of the junction left unmatched. This CDR3 region has 15 residues. The germline gives CDR1 SQVTM, CDR2 ANQGSEA. DNA for the CDR3: TGCAGCGCACCGGGACTAGCGGGCTTTGGAGAGACCCAGTACTTC. As protein: CSAPGLAGFGETQYF. The variable domain in full, with the rest retrieved from reference TRBV29-1 and TRBJ2-5, is SAVISQKPSRDICQRGTSLTIQCQVDSQVTMMFWYRQQPGQSLTLIATANQGSEATYESGFVIDKFPISRPNLTFSTLTVSNMSPEDSSIYLCSAPGLAGFGETQYFGPGTRLLVL.

This chain's CDR3 is CASSLDRGILAKNIQYF. CDR3 nucleotide sequence: TGTGCCAGCAGCTTAGACCGGGGTATACTAGCCAAAAACATTCAGTACTTC. This chain connects TRBV7-9 to TRBJ2-4; TRBD2 might be the D (5 bases). Trimming took off 1 base at V and 0 bases at J, with 13 bases between the two ends. The CDR3 is made up of 17 amino acids. Germline V gene lookup returns CDR1 SEHNR and CDR2 FQNEAQ (reference sequence).

The V and J genes are TRBV7-3 and TRBJ2-1; D unresolved. The CDR3 contains 13 residues. Trimming cost V 3 bases and J 3 bases, with 6 bases left between them. Germline V gene sequence: CDR1 SGHTA, CDR2 FQGTGA. The CDR3 sequence is CASSFGHYNEQFF. In DNA form, the CDR3 reads TGTGCCAGCAGCTTCGGCCACTACAATGAGCAGTTCTTC.

V and J are TRBV7-9 and TRBJ1-2, with 7 bases fitting TRBD1. The CDR3 is 13 amino acids. In germline, CDR1 is SEHNR, CDR2 FQNEAQ (reference sequence). J gave up 9 bases and V 6 bases, and 10 bases lay outside the gene matches. CDR3 in amino acids: CASSPDRQGRYTF. As DNA, the CDR3 is TGTGCCAGCAGTCCAGACCGACAGGGTCGCTACACCTTC.

This clonotype has a handful of counts. This rearrangement joins TRBV29-1 to TRBJ2-5; D is tentatively TRBD1 or TRBD2 (5 bases each). Germline V gives CDR1 SQVTM, CDR2 ANQGSEA. Between the trimmed V and J ends, which lost 1 base and 13 bases, there was a span of 13 bases. The CDR3 is 11 amino acids. DNA of the CDR3: TGCAGCGTTGAAGTTGGGACCATCTGGTACTTC. It encodes CSVEVGTIWYF.